Listed below are T cell receptor beta chains from one sample, sequenced in a study of regulatory T cells in long-lasting Graves disease. MiXCR was run by TCRdb on the multiplex PCR reads, yielding one entry per CDR3 protein. The repertoire has some 220,000 distinct CDR3 sequences, less than 20% of them found once; the top ten carry about 11%. The same data also went into a second study, on T cells in Graves' hyperthyroidism and ophthalmopathy.

The starting material was peripheral blood mononuclear cells (PBMCs), obtained at new diagnosis, from a patient treated with antithyroid drugs. The receptors stem from a woman aged 30 to 39 with Graves disease. The CDR3 runs from the conserved cysteine through the conserved F or W. A D gene is named only where the DNA matches it firmly. Rows may omit the clone size; those that give it use once, few, many or a size class.

v_gene	d_gene	len	j_gene	abundance	CDR3aa	CDR3nt
TRBV5-1	.	13	TRBJ1-1	many	CASSGDIPLAAFF	TGCGCCAGCAGCGGGGACATCCCATTGGCAGCTTTCTTT
TRBV13	TRBD2	14	TRBJ2-5	few	CASSLAAGWETQYF	TGTGCCAGCAGCCTAGCGGCAGGGTGGGAGACCCAGTACTTC
TRBV27	.	15	TRBJ2-7	.	CASSLSSGRVVEQYF	TGTGCCAGCAGTTTATCGAGCGGTAGGGTGGTCGAGCAGTACTTC
TRBV3-1	TRBD1	15	TRBJ1-5	many	CASSRDRGRNQPQHF	TGTGCCAGCAGCCGGGACAGGGGGAGGAATCAGCCCCAGCATTTT
TRBV4-1	.	13	TRBJ1-2	many	CASSQDPRGGYTF	TGCGCCAGCAGCCAAGATCCGAGGGGTGGCTACACCTTC
TRBV7-8	.	15	TRBJ1-2	many	CASSLEAGSNYGYTF	TGTGCCAGCAGCTTAGAAGCCGGCTCTAACTATGGCTACACCTTC
TRBV7-3	.	15	TRBJ2-1	few	CASSPTAGTFNEQFF	TGTGCCAGCAGCCCCACCGCCGGGACATTCAATGAGCAGTTCTTC
TRBV18	TRBD1	14	TRBJ1-2	.	CASSDRDNYEGYTF	TGTGCCAGCTCAGACAGGGACAATTATGAAGGCTACACCTTC
TRBV27	TRBD1	14	TRBJ2-2	many	CASRRQGSTGELFF	TGTGCCAGCAGGCGACAGGGGAGCACCGGGGAGCTGTTTTTT
TRBV28	TRBD2	15	TRBJ2-1	many	CASSLSGGKYNEQFF	TGTGCCAGCAGCCTTAGCGGGGGCAAATACAATGAGCAGTTCTTC
TRBV5-1	.	14	TRBJ1-1	.	CASSWTAPDTEAFF	TGCGCCAGCAGCTGGACAGCCCCGGACACTGAAGCTTTCTTT
TRBV13	TRBD1	18	TRBJ2-5	.	CASTRSGGNRWSVETQYF	TGTGCCAGCACCCGATCAGGGGGCAATAGATGGTCAGTAGAGACCCAGTACTTC
TRBV10-1	TRBD2	13	TRBJ2-2	.	CASSLTSHEELFF	TGCGCCAGCAGTTTGACTAGCCACGAGGAGCTGTTTTTT
TRBV7-2	.	15	TRBJ2-4	few	CASSQEGTVKNIQYF	TGTGCCAGCAGTCAAGAAGGGACGGTAAAAAACATTCAGTACTTC
TRBV10-2	.	12	TRBJ2-7	many	CASGGRNYEQYF	TGCGCCAGCGGAGGGAGGAACTACGAGCAGTACTTC
TRBV28	.	13	TRBJ2-3	many	CASSAPPRGPQYF	TGTGCCAGCAGTGCCCCCCCGCGAGGGCCGCAGTATTTT
TRBV12-3/TRBV12-4	TRBD2	14	TRBJ2-7	many	CASSPSAGAYEQYF	TGTGCCAGCAGTCCATCAGCGGGAGCCTACGAGCAGTACTTC
TRBV2	TRBD1	13	TRBJ1-1	many	CARLQGMGTEAFF	TGTGCCAGACTACAGGGGATGGGAACTGAAGCTTTCTTT
TRBV6-2/TRBV6-3	.	16	TRBJ1-5	many	CASSYRPPYSNQPQHF	TGTGCCAGCAGTTACCGCCCGCCCTATAGCAATCAGCCCCAGCATTTT
TRBV28	.	14	TRBJ2-2	many	CASSWRGNTGELFF	TGTGCCAGCAGCTGGCGCGGAAACACCGGGGAGCTGTTTTTT
TRBV6-5	.	15	TRBJ2-2	many	CASSYTRTNTGELFF	TGTGCCAGCAGTTACACCAGGACGAACACCGGGGAGCTGTTTTTT
TRBV6-2/TRBV6-3	TRBD2	18	TRBJ2-1	many	CASSYDLAGEGSYNEQFF	TGTGCCAGCAGTTACGACCTAGCGGGAGAAGGATCCTACAATGAGCAGTTCTTC
TRBV28	.	15	TRBJ1-6	many	CASRPLTLSNSPLHF	TGTGCCAGCCGCCCTCTGACCCTTTCTAATTCACCCCTCCACTTT
TRBV6-2/TRBV6-3	.	13	TRBJ1-1	many	CASQNQRGSRAFF	TGTGCCAGCCAAAACCAACGGGGAAGTAGGGCTTTCTTT
TRBV5-1	TRBD2	15	TRBJ2-5	few	CASSSPGGLGETQYF	TGCGCCAGCAGCTCACCGGGGGGGCTGGGGGAGACCCAGTACTTC
TRBV27	.	13	TRBJ2-7	many	CASSLQGPHEQYF	TGTGCCAGCAGTTTGCAGGGCCCCCACGAGCAGTACTTC
TRBV2	.	12	TRBJ2-7	many	CASRTGFLEQYF	TGTGCCAGCCGCACCGGGTTTTTAGAGCAGTACTTC
TRBV20-1	.	13	TRBJ2-7	many	CSAITGYQYEQYF	TGCAGTGCTATAACAGGGTATCAGTACGAGCAGTACTTC
TRBV7-6	.	15	TRBJ2-3	many	CASSLATVGGDTQYF	TGTGCCAGCAGCTTAGCGACAGTGGGGGGAGATACGCAGTACTTT
TRBV7-8	.	14	TRBJ2-7	many	CASSPRGDNYEQYF	TGTGCCAGCAGCCCGAGAGGGGATAACTACGAGCAGTACTTC
TRBV6-5	.	12	TRBJ2-7	many	CASSYDYYEQYF	TGTGCCAGCAGTTACGATTACTACGAGCAGTACTTC
TRBV4-1	.	18	TRBJ1-4	.	CASSQEIIGFATNEKLFF	TGCGCCAGCAGCCAAGAAATCATCGGATTTGCAACTAATGAAAAACTGTTTTTT
TRBV30	.	15	TRBJ2-4	many	CAWRLHGGAKNIQYF	TGTGCCTGGAGGTTACACGGGGGAGCCAAAAACATTCAGTACTTC
TRBV6-1	.	14	TRBJ1-4	.	CASSEAALNEKLFF	TGTGCCAGCAGTGAAGCGGCACTCAATGAAAAACTGTTTTTT
TRBV6-5	.	12	TRBJ1-1	.	CASSWEGTEAFF	TGTGCCAGCAGTTGGGAGGGCACTGAAGCTTTCTTT
TRBV20-1	TRBD2	19	TRBJ2-1	.	CSASPGLAGGGALGNEQFF	TGCAGTGCTAGCCCGGGACTAGCGGGAGGGGGGGCTTTGGGCAATGAGCAGTTCTTC
TRBV20-1	TRBD2	16	TRBJ2-5	many	CSVHSGTSGPQETQYF	TGCAGTGTACACTCCGGGACTAGCGGCCCCCAAGAGACCCAGTACTTC
TRBV27	TRBD1	15	TRBJ1-1	many	CASSREGQPNTEAFF	TGTGCCAGCAGTCGGGAGGGACAGCCGAACACTGAAGCTTTCTTT
TRBV5-1	TRBD1	12	TRBJ1-2	many	CASRGQGSGYTF	TGCGCCAGCAGGGGACAGGGCTCTGGCTACACCTTC
TRBV14	.	13	TRBJ2-7	many	CASSHAGSHEQYF	TGTGCCAGCAGCCATGCAGGCAGCCACGAGCAGTACTTC
TRBV5-1	.	12	TRBJ2-7	few	CASSLGDNEQYF	TGCGCCAGCAGCTTGGGGGACAACGAGCAGTACTTC
TRBV19	.	13	TRBJ1-6	few	CASTQGFGSPLHF	TGTGCCAGTACACAGGGTTTTGGGTCACCCCTCCACTTT
TRBV18	.	16	TRBJ1-3	many	CASSPPTRGIEDTIYF	TGTGCCAGCTCACCACCGACCCGGGGTATTGAGGACACCATATATTTT
TRBV30	TRBD1	15	TRBJ1-2	many	CAWRPRDRPNYGYTF	TGTGCCTGGAGGCCTCGGGACAGACCTAACTATGGCTACACCTTC
TRBV5-5	TRBD2	16	TRBJ2-3	many	CASSPSGSPRADTQYF	TGTGCCAGCAGTCCTAGCGGGAGCCCCCGGGCAGATACGCAGTATTTT
TRBV20-1	.	14	TRBJ1-4	.	CSASDGRSNEKLFF	TGCAGTGCTAGTGATGGCAGGAGTAATGAAAAACTGTTTTTT
TRBV11-2	.	15	TRBJ2-1	many	CAGRHSGSSYNEQFF	TGTGCCGGACGCCATTCGGGGAGCTCCTACAATGAGCAGTTCTTC
TRBV12-3/TRBV12-4	.	12	TRBJ1-3	many	CASSDQGNTIYF	TGTGCCAGCAGTGATCAGGGAAACACCATATATTTT
TRBV7-9	.	17	TRBJ2-2	many	CASSLLRQGGDTGELFF	TGTGCCAGCAGCTTACTACGACAGGGAGGAGACACCGGGGAGCTGTTTTTT
TRBV2	.	10	TRBJ2-5	many	CASSELTQYF	TGTGCCAGCAGTGAGTTAACCCAGTACTTC
TRBV13	TRBD1	16	TRBJ1-6	many	CASSLGQGGYNSPLHF	TGTGCCAGCAGCTTAGGGCAGGGGGGCTATAATTCACCCCTCCACTTT
TRBV14	.	16	TRBJ2-2	many	CASSQIATHNTGELFF	TGTGCCAGCAGCCAGATAGCGACACATAACACCGGGGAGCTGTTTTTT
TRBV28	.	15	TRBJ1-5	many	CATQGPGGSNQPQHF	TGTGCCACCCAAGGCCCCGGGGGGAGCAATCAGCCCCAGCATTTT
TRBV28	.	16	TRBJ2-1	many	CASSLFSGSPYNEQFF	TGTGCCAGCAGTTTATTTTCAGGGAGTCCCTACAATGAGCAGTTCTTC
TRBV4-2	TRBD2	17	TRBJ2-3	few	CASSRFGASGGTDTQYF	TGTGCCAGCAGCCGATTCGGGGCTAGCGGGGGCACAGATACGCAGTATTTT
TRBV19	.	15	TRBJ1-5	few	CASSIRASSNQPQHF	TGTGCCAGTAGTATACGGGCGTCTAGCAATCAGCCCCAGCATTTT
TRBV6-1	.	17	TRBJ1-5	many	CASSRRAGADSNQPQHF	TGTGCCAGCAGCCGCCGGGCCGGGGCCGATAGCAATCAGCCCCAGCATTTT